This T cell receptor (beta chain) came from a study of cytotoxic CD8 clonotypes in ibrutinib-treated CLL. Across the whole study: Among patients, some 25 responded partially and 2 completely; around 15 then stayed remitted and 12 progressed after median roughly 73 months. On average, each sample had roughly 230,000 productive templates and approximately 85,000 productive rearrangements. The study's findings and limits: Different sampling times were used for sustained-remission and progressing patients. The public clonotypes identified were infrequent and showed contraction or stability on treatment.

This CDR3 comprises 12 residues. V was clipped by 7 bases and J by 4 bases, with 10 bases between them. Germline V lookup: CDR1 ENHRY, CDR2 SYGVKD. Repertoires were generated with immunoSEQ multiplex PCR, while TCRdb's copy carries only in-frame clones and drops some. In the table there are approximately 74,000 clones, over 75% of which are singletons. Details on this clone: Its antigen is not known.

The sequences come from PBMCs, collected at disease progression, from a patient treated with ibrutinib. This sequence originates from a human donor with chronic lymphocytic leukemia. The V call is TRBV10-3, the J call TRBJ1-1; tentatively, D is TRBD1 (5 bases). The CDR3 spells CAINQGPTEAFF. The CDR3 DNA reads as TGTGCCATCAATCAGGGACCCACTGAAGCTTTCTTT.